This passage covers 7 T cell receptor beta chains from one sample sequenced in a study of radiation and T cells in renal cell carcinoma. Time point: blood 2 weeks post-SBRT. Indicated treatment: 15 Gy SBRT to primary tumor, nephrectomy 4 weeks later. The repertoire was sequenced with immunoSEQ multiplex PCR; TCRdb's copy has only in-frame clones and lacks some. The profile covers roughly 80,000 clones, with 70% to 90% appearing a single time and 22% taken by the ten largest. Here the sequenced sample was blood, taken from a patient whose treatment included radiotherapy and nephrectomy. These receptors were collected from a woman in her 50s with renal cell carcinoma.

The V and J genes are TRBV7-2 and TRBJ2-7, with a tentative D call TRBD2 (6 bases). Per the germline V gene, CDR1 is SGHTA and CDR2 is FQGNSA. Trimming shortened V by 1 base and J by 5 bases, and 18 bases separated the two germline ends. CDR3 length equals 16 residues. In DNA, the CDR3 is TGTGCCAGCAGCTTAGTCTCGAGTGCCCGGGGGAACGAGCAGTACTTC. It encodes CASSLVSSARGNEQYF.

The genes are TRBV6-6 and TRBJ2-7; no clear D gene. The V gene's germline CDR1 is MNHNY and CDR2 SVGAGI (reference sequence). This CDR3 has 10 residues. Deletions cut 5 bases from V and 8 bases from J, with 7 bases between. The CDR3 nucleotides are TGTGCCAGCAGTCCGCCCAAGCAGTACTTC. It encodes CASSPPKQYF.

This chain uses TRBV11-2 with TRBJ2-7; 7 positions match TRBD2. V lost 8 bases, J lost 4 bases, and 17 bases stayed unmatched. The CDR3 consists of 16 residues. In germline, CDR1 is SGHAT, CDR2 FQNNGV. CDR3: CASALAAGDFRYEQYF. In nucleotides, the CDR3 is TGTGCCAGCGCTTTGGCCGCGGGAGACTTTAGGTACGAGCAGTACTTC. Looking up the rest from reference TRBV11-2 and TRBJ2-7 gives the full variable domain: EAGVAQSPRYKIIEKRQSVAFWCNPISGHATLYWYQQILGQGPKLLIQFQNNGVVDDSQLPKDRFSAERLKGVDSTLKIQPAKLEDSAVYLCASALAAGDFRYEQYFGPGTRLTVT.

The chain links TRBV18 to TRBJ2-2, with TRBD1 matching 9 bases. Germline V gives CDR1 KGHSH, CDR2 LQKENI. V was clipped by 6 bases and J by 5 bases; unmatched bases: 4. The length of the CDR3 is 14 residues. CDR3 residues: CASSGQGRTGELFF. CDR3 coding DNA: TGTGCCAGCTCGGGACAGGGTCGGACCGGGGAGCTGTTTTTT.

This chain links TRBV4-1 with TRBJ1-6; D is uncertain. Trimming removed 1 base from V and 8 bases from J, with 18 bases in between. The germline CDR1 and CDR2 sequences are MGHRA and YSYEKL. This CDR3 spans 17 amino acids. The CDR3 protein is CASSQAPPRGIHSPLHF. DNA for the CDR3: TGCGCCAGCAGCCAAGCCCCTCCCCGGGGAATTCATTCACCCCTCCACTTT.

This chain joins TRBV7-3 and TRBJ2-7, with D perhaps matching TRBD1 (5 bases). Germline CDR1 SGHTA, CDR2 FQGTGA. V was cut by 4 bases and J by 3 bases, with 10 bases left in between. CDR3 length: 13 amino acids. The CDR3 nucleotides are TGTGCCAGCAGCTCCGACAGTAACTACGAGCAGTACTTC. Translation: CASSSDSNYEQYF.

The sample holds one count of this clone. The V and J genes are TRBV28 and TRBJ1-1, with D uncertain. CDR1 is MDHEN and CDR2 is SYDVKM in the germline V gene. Trimming cost V 5 bases and J 0 bases, with 10 bases left between them. This CDR3 contains 14 residues. CDR3 sequence reads: CASSRAGMNTEAFF. The CDR3 nucleotides are TGTGCCAGCAGTAGGGCAGGCATGAACACTGAAGCTTTCTTT.